This is a list of T cell receptor beta chains from one sample in a study of blood T cell repertoires in COVID-19. Clones were read by immunoSEQ multiplex PCR, and TCRdb kept only the in-frame ones, dropping some. The data contain 200,000 to 250,000 clones, around 83% of them singletons. The specimen sequenced was peripheral blood. The receptor source for this set is a woman between 18 and 30 years old with acute or convalescent COVID-19. CDR3s include the opening cysteine and the closing phenylalanine or tryptophan. The D gene is left open where the match is weak. Clone size is given for some rows only: seen once, a few or many times, or a class if the clone is expanded.

-	TRBV6-5	-	TRBJ1-4	TGTGCCAGTAAAACGACATCCGGCAGGAATGAAAAACTGTTTTTT	CASKTTSGRNEKLFF
-	TRBV27	-	TRBJ1-4	TGTGCCAGCAGTTTACCGGGGTCAGATGAAAAACTGTTTTTT	CASSLPGSDEKLFF
-	TRBV14	TRBD1	TRBJ1-6	TGTGCCAGCAGCCAAACAGGGGATTCACCCCTCCACTTT	CASSQTGDSPLHF
-	TRBV5-5	TRBD1	TRBJ2-3	TGTGCCAGCAGCTCCCCGGGACAGGGGAGAGATACGCAGTATTTT	CASSSPGQGRDTQYF
-	TRBV19	-	TRBJ1-1	TGTGCCAGTAGACATACAGGGAGGAACACTGAAGCTTTCTTT	CASRHTGRNTEAFF
-	TRBV27	TRBD1	TRBJ1-1	TGTGCCAGTACCAGCTTCCCGGACAGGGAATACACTGAAGCTTTCTTT	CASTSFPDREYTEAFF
once	TRBV15	TRBD1	TRBJ2-3	TGTGCCACCAGGATCCGGGACACAGGGGCAGATACGCAGTATTTT	CATRIRDTGADTQYF
-	TRBV10-2	TRBD2	TRBJ2-1	TGCGCCAGCAGTGAAGGAAGGAGGGGACTAGCGGGCGGACCCCCTGAGCAGTTCTTC	CASSEGRRGLAGGPPEQFF
-	TRBV11-2	TRBD2	TRBJ2-7	TGTGCCAGCAGCTTAAATCTAGCGGGATATGAGGACCACGAGCAGTACTTC	CASSLNLAGYEDHEQYF
-	TRBV18	TRBD1	TRBJ1-1	TGTGCCAGCTCACCACTTAGACAGGGGGGGATGAACACTGAAGCTTTCTTT	CASSPLRQGGMNTEAFF
-	TRBV25-1	-	TRBJ1-1	TGTGCCAGCAGTGATCCGGGTTTCCACACTGAAGCTTTCTTT	CASSDPGFHTEAFF
few	TRBV18	-	TRBJ2-7	TGTGCCAGCTCACCACAGAGGGACGAGCAGTACTTC	CASSPQRDEQYF
-	TRBV19	TRBD1	TRBJ1-5	TGTGCCAGTAGTATAGATATAGGGACAGGATATCAGCCCCAGCATTTT	CASSIDIGTGYQPQHF
once	TRBV19	-	TRBJ1-2	TGTGCCAGTAGAACCGTCTGGGGGCGATTGGACTATGGCTACACCTTC	CASRTVWGRLDYGYTF
-	TRBV7-2	TRBD1	TRBJ1-3	TGTGCCAGCAGCACGCGACAGGGATTCTCTGGAAACACCATATATTTT	CASSTRQGFSGNTIYF
-	TRBV28	TRBD2	TRBJ2-3	TGTGCCAGCAGTCCACCCTCCGGGACTAGCGGGAGAAATACGCAGTATTTT	CASSPPSGTSGRNTQYF
-	TRBV11-2	TRBD1	TRBJ2-5	TGTGCCAGCAGCACCAGGACAGGGGGCATAGAGACCCAGTACTTC	CASSTRTGGIETQYF
-	TRBV6-6	-	TRBJ1-1	TGTGCCAGCGGCACCTGGGGGGATGGAACTGAAGCTTTCTTT	CASGTWGDGTEAFF
-	TRBV18	-	TRBJ1-3	TGTGCCAGCTCATCGACCGGGGGGAAGTGGGCTAACACCATATATTTT	CASSSTGGKWANTIYF
once	TRBV27	TRBD1	TRBJ2-7	TGTGCCAGCAGTGAGTACAGGGGCGAGCAGTACTTC	CASSEYRGEQYF
-	TRBV5-8	TRBD1	TRBJ2-7	TGTGCCAGCAGCTTGGAGGGACAGGGAATGAGCGAGCAGTACTTC	CASSLEGQGMSEQYF
few	TRBV4-3	-	TRBJ1-2	TGCGCCAGCAGCCAAGATCTGGGGGCCAGGGATGGCTACACCTTC	CASSQDLGARDGYTF
-	TRBV3-1/TRBV3-2	-	TRBJ1-1	TGTGCCAGCAGCCACAGGCGTATGGCTGAAGCTTTCTTT	CASSHRRMAEAFF
-	TRBV5-4	-	TRBJ2-1	TGTGCCAGCAGCTCGCAGGGTGGGGACAATGAGCAGTTCTTC	CASSSQGGDNEQFF
-	TRBV7-2	TRBD1	TRBJ1-6	TGTGCCAGCAGCGTACTACCGCAGGGGGCTGGATCACCCCTCCACTTT	CASSVLPQGAGSPLHF
-	TRBV27	TRBD1	TRBJ1-1	TGTGCCAGCAGTATGACAGGGGGCACTGAAGCTTTCTTT	CASSMTGGTEAFF
-	TRBV5-1	-	TRBJ2-2	TGCGCCAGCAGCTCGCAGGGGACCGGGGAGCTGTTTTTT	CASSSQGTGELFF
-	TRBV7-9	TRBD2	TRBJ2-7	TGTGCCAGCAGCTCTCGACTAGCCGATCGCGAGCAGTACTTC	CASSSRLADREQYF
many	TRBV2	-	TRBJ2-1	TGTGCCAGCAGTGAAACCAGCTCCTACAATGAGCAGTTCTTC	CASSETSSYNEQFF
-	TRBV18	TRBD2	TRBJ2-2	TGTGCCAGCTCACGGACTAGCGGGAGGGACACCGGGGAGCTGTTTTTT	CASSRTSGRDTGELFF
-	TRBV5-4	TRBD1	TRBJ2-3	TGTGCCAGCAGACCGGGACAGGGGCTGACAGATACGCAGTATTTT	CASRPGQGLTDTQYF
-	TRBV2	TRBD1	TRBJ2-7	TGTGCCAGCAGTGAACAGGGGGACCACGAGCAGTACTTC	CASSEQGDHEQYF
-	TRBV5-1	-	TRBJ1-3	TGCGCCAGCAGCTTGGCCCCGGGTCTTGGAAACACCATATATTTT	CASSLAPGLGNTIYF
-	TRBV25-1	TRBD1	TRBJ1-4	TGTGCCAGCAGTCTTGGACAGGGGGCCGAAAAACTGTTTTTT	CASSLGQGAEKLFF
-	TRBV25-1	-	TRBJ2-1	TGTGCCAGCAGTGAATCGGTCTCCGGCGGTGAGCAGTTCTTC	CASSESVSGGEQFF
-	TRBV27	-	TRBJ2-7	TGTGCCAGCAGTTTATCGCGTTGGGGACTCCCGCCCTACGAGCAGTACTTC	CASSLSRWGLPPYEQYF
-	TRBV5-6	-	TRBJ1-5	TGTGCCAGCAGCTTGGGCTCAGTTAGCAATCAGCCCCAGCATTTT	CASSLGSVSNQPQHF
-	TRBV7-2	-	TRBJ1-2	TGTGCCAGCAGCTTAGACAGTTTTAACTATGGCTACACCTTC	CASSLDSFNYGYTF
-	TRBV5-1	-	TRBJ2-4	TGCGCCAGCAGCTTTGGGAGTTCGAACATTCAGTACTTC	CASSFGSSNIQYF
-	TRBV4-3	-	TRBJ2-1	TGCGCCAGCAGCCAAGACCCAGTGGGAGCTCGGAATGAGCAGTTCTTC	CASSQDPVGARNEQFF
-	TRBV21-1	-	TRBJ2-1	TGTGCCAGCAGCAAAGCGCGGCTAGACGATTACAATGAGCAGTTCTTC	CASSKARLDDYNEQFF
few	TRBV18	TRBD2	TRBJ2-2	TGTGCCAGCACCGGACTAGCTCCTCGTGGCGGGGAGCTGTTTTTT	CASTGLAPRGGELFF
-	TRBV6-5	-	TRBJ2-1	TGTGCCAGCAGTTACGGTGCGGAGAATGAGCAGTTCTTC	CASSYGAENEQFF
-	TRBV10-2	-	TRBJ1-5	TGCGCCAGCAGTTTGGGGGCCGGTCAGCCCCAGCATTTT	CASSLGAGQPQHF
-	TRBV5-5	-	TRBJ1-2	TGTGCCAGCACCCTGGGGGGGAACTATGGCTACACCTTC	CASTLGGNYGYTF
once	TRBV19	TRBD2	TRBJ2-1	TGTGCCAGTAGTAAGACTAGCGGGAGTCCCAGTGAGCAGTTCTTC	CASSKTSGSPSEQFF
-	TRBV28	-	TRBJ1-2	TGTGCCAGCAGAGGACAGTTAGCTAACTATGGCTACACCTTC	CASRGQLANYGYTF
-	TRBV10-2	-	TRBJ2-6	TGCGCCAGCACCTACTCGGGGACTTTTACCGACTCTGGGGCCAACGTCCTGACTTTC	CASTYSGTFTDSGANVLTF
-	TRBV19	-	TRBJ2-2	TGTGCCAGTAGTAAAGTGCAGGGCGGGGAGCTGTTTTTT	CASSKVQGGELFF
-	TRBV23-1	-	TRBJ2-1	TGCGCCAGCATCGTTAGGACAGCTAACAATGAGCAGTTCTTC	CASIVRTANNEQFF
-	TRBV25-1	TRBD2	TRBJ2-1	TGTGCCAGCAGTGTCACTAGCGGGAGACTGGGCAATGAGCAGTTCTTC	CASSVTSGRLGNEQFF
-	TRBV28	TRBD2	TRBJ2-1	TGTGCCAGCGGAACTCAGGGACTAGCGGGGGTTGGGTATAAATTTGAGCAGTTCTTC	CASGTQGLAGVGYKFEQFF
few	TRBV7-8	-	TRBJ2-5	TGTGCCAGCAGCTTAGCGGCGCCAACTAGCCGCGAGACCCAGTACTTC	CASSLAAPTSRETQYF
-	TRBV18	-	TRBJ1-3	TGTGCCAGCTCACCACCGGGAGTCTCTGGAAACACCATATATTTT	CASSPPGVSGNTIYF
-	TRBV14	TRBD2	TRBJ2-3	TGTGCCAGCACAACCGGGACTAGCGGGAGGAACGGAGATACGCAGTATTTT	CASTTGTSGRNGDTQYF
-	TRBV7-6	-	TRBJ1-3	TGTGCCAGCACCCCCCTAGACCGTTTACCGAATGCACAAAACACCATATATTTT	CASTPLDRLPNAQNTIYF
-	TRBV6-6	TRBD2	TRBJ2-1	TGTGCCAGCAGTCCCGGACTAGCGGGAGGAGGGGGGCGGGGTGAGCAGTTCTTC	CASSPGLAGGGGRGEQFF
few	TRBV7-2	TRBD1	TRBJ2-7	TGTGCCAGCAGCTTAGGGGGTGACAGGGTGTGGTATGCGGAGCAGTACTTC	CASSLGGDRVWYAEQYF